The 23 T cell receptor beta chains presented below share a single source sample, sequenced in a study of glioma-infiltrating T cells. TCR alpha and beta CDR3 regions were amplified from RNA using iRepertoire nested multiplex PCR. TCRdb independently ran MiXCR on the multiplex PCR reads; one entry per CDR3 protein. Of 100,000 to 150,000 distinct CDR3 sequences listed, less than 30% are singletons. The sequenced material came from glioma tissue, nonneoplastic brain tissue, or PBMCs (not recorded which). These receptor sequences come from a human donor with low-grade glioma or glioblastoma, undergoing nonglioma brain surgery, or in good health (not recorded which).

This clonotype has just one count. One junction end disagrees with the germline gene, perhaps due to a read error. This sequence joins TRBV20-1 and TRBJ2-3; D is perhaps TRBD1 (6 bases). This CDR3 spans 12 amino acids. The V gene's germline CDR1 is DFQATT and CDR2 SNEGSKA (reference sequence). CDR3 sequence reads: CSATRGTDTRNF. The DNA for the CDR3 is TGCAGTGCTACCAGGGGCACAGATACGCGGAATTTT.

As regards this clonotype: A read error is possible here, since a much larger clone lies one base away. This chain links TRBV10-3 with TRBJ1-6; weak D call: TRBD1 (5 bases). V was clipped by 4 bases and J by 0 bases, with 10 bases between them. Germline V lookup: CDR1 ENHRY, CDR2 SYGVKD. The CDR3 totals 16 residues. This CDR3 reads CAISVRGSSYNSPLHF. Written as DNA, the CDR3 is TGTGCCATCAGTGTACGGGGGAGCTCCTATAATTCACCCCTCCACTTT.

Details on this clonotype: Being one base from a much bigger clone, this may be a read error. This chain uses TRBV11-2 with TRBJ2-5; no reliable D call. Per germline, CDR1 SGHAT and CDR2 FQNNGV. The length of the CDR3 is 15 residues. CDR3 protein: CASSLNAAVQETKYF. CDR3 coding DNA: TGTGCCAGCAGCTTAAATGCGGCAGTTCAAGAGACCAAGTACTTC. Based on the CDR3 plus reference TRBV11-2 and TRBJ2-5, the full variable domain is EAGVAQSPRYKIIEKRQSVAFWCNPISGHATLYWYQQILGQGPKLLIQFQNNGVVDDSQLPKDRFSAERLKGVDSTLKIQPAKLEDSAVYLCASSLNAAVQETKYFGPGTRLLVL.

In its sample, this clonotype was seen a few times. The chain recombines TRBV5-1 with TRBJ1-1; 7 bases match TRBD1. This CDR3 is built from 13 residues. CDR1 is SGHRS, CDR2 YFSETQ, per germline. The V and J ends lost 6 bases and 0 bases, in that order; junction bases with no gene match: 2. CDR3: CASKTGMNTEAFF. For the CDR3, the DNA is TGCGCCAGCAAGACAGGGATGAACACTGAAGCTTTCTTT.

Of note for this clonotype: A much larger clone is a single base away; this may be a read error. CDR3 loop: CASSQIHVTGQGQQPQHF. The CDR3 coding sequence is TGTGCCAGCAGCCAAATCCACGTTACGGGACAGGGGCAACAGCCCCAGCATTTT. The chain uses TRBV3-1 and TRBJ1-5, with 10 bases matching TRBD1. The CDR3 has 18 amino acids. Trimming at V came to 2 bases and at J to 7 bases, leaving 14 bases not matched to a gene. The V gene's germline CDR1 is LGHDT and CDR2 YNNKEL (reference sequence).

In this sample, this clonotype turned up many times. A junction boundary mismatches the germline segment, possibly from a read error. The chain couples TRBV6-1 to TRBJ2-1; TRBD1 or TRBD2 may be the D gene (5 bases each). Germline values: CDR1 MNHNS, CDR2 SASEGT. The CDR3 runs 15 residues. DNA of the CDR3: TGTGCCAGCAGCGAAGGGACCGCGAGGAGGAATGAGCAGTTCTTC. This gives the protein CASSEGTARRNEQFF.

This clonotype has a count of ten or more. The rearrangement joins TRBV7-2 to TRBJ2-3; 11 bases line up with TRBD1. CDR3 size: 14 residues. J was trimmed by 6 bases and V by 8 bases; bases with no gene match: 7. Germline V gene lookup returns CDR1 SGHTA and CDR2 FQGNSA. CDR3 residues: CASGDRGGGDTQYF. As DNA, the CDR3 is TGTGCCAGCGGGGACAGGGGGGGAGGTGATACGCAGTATTTT.

On this clonotype itself: A much bigger clone sits one base away, suggesting this may be a read error. The gene calls are TRBV7-2 and TRBJ2-2, with D perhaps TRBD2 (6 bases). The CDR3 covers 14 residues. Germline CDR1 reads SGHTA; CDR2 reads FQGNSA. The CDR3 here is CAGSQGLNTGELFF. DNA for the CDR3: TGTGCCGGCAGCCAGGGACTTAACACCGGGGAGCTGTTTTTT. Variable domain in full (rest from reference TRBV7-2 and TRBJ2-2): GAGVSQSPSNKVTEKGKDVELRCDPISGHTALYWYRQSLGQGLEFLIYFQGNSAPDKSGLPSDRFSAERTGGSVSTLTIQRTQQEDSAVYLCAGSQGLNTGELFFGEGSRLTVL.

V gene TRBV6-6 combines with J gene TRBJ2-7, with D possibly matching TRBD2 (6 bases). V lost 4 bases and J 7 bases, leaving 38 bases between the germline ends. The CDR3 is 21 residues long. CDR1 is MNHNY and CDR2 is SVGAGI in the germline V gene (reference sequence). The chain's CDR3 is CASSLGPGNWAPGTPGGEQYF. The CDR3 DNA reads TGTGCCAGCAGTTTGGGCCCGGGAAATTGGGCACCCGGGACTCCCGGTGGAGAGCAGTACTTC.

This clonotype was counted at least ten times. This chain links TRBV7-2 with TRBJ2-3, with 11 bases fitting TRBD2. V shed 0 bases, J shed 5 bases, and the junction held 19 bases outside the gene matches. CDR3 length: 21 amino acids. Germline V CDR1 and CDR2: SGHTA, FQGNSA. The CDR3 sequence is CASSLAPFQVLAGGPQDTQYF. In DNA form, the CDR3 reads TGTGCCAGCAGCTTAGCGCCCTTTCAGGTTTTAGCGGGAGGGCCTCAAGATACGCAGTATTTT.

This clonotype is a singleton in its sample. The rearrangement uses TRBV6-9 and TRBJ2-1; perhaps TRBD2 as D (6 bases). CDR3 length equals 14 residues. V was clipped by 3 bases and J by 10 bases, with 16 bases between them. Germline V CDR1 and CDR2: MNHGY, SVAAGI. The CDR3 nucleotides read TGTGCCAGCAGTTACTCTAACGGGAGAAACGAGCAGTTCTTC. Translating gives CASSYSNGRNEQFF.

This clonotype was seen repeatedly, ten times or more. J is TRBJ1-4 and V is TRBV7-9; 7 bases are a match to TRBD1. This CDR3 comprises 14 residues. Per the germline V gene, CDR1 is SEHNR and CDR2 is FQNEAQ (reference sequence). Trimming cost V 6 bases and J 8 bases; bases outside gene matches: 9. The CDR3 spells CASSPQGGWEKLFF. The CDR3 DNA follows: TGTGCCAGCAGTCCTCAGGGGGGATGGGAAAAACTGTTTTTT.

This clonotype was counted many times. The CDR3 nucleotides read TGCAGTGCGCCGTTTGGGACAGGGAACATTCAGTACTTC. Translation gives CSAPFGTGNIQYF. V is TRBV20-1 and J is TRBJ2-4, with 9 bases aligning to TRBD1. The CDR3 is made up of 13 amino acids. The junction had 7 bases not matched to a gene; V was cut back by 6 bases and J by 7 bases. CDR1 is DFQATT and CDR2 is SNEGSKA in the germline V gene (reference sequence).

This clonotype was observed at least ten times. This chain uses TRBV18 with TRBJ2-5; D might be TRBD2 (6 bases). V gave up 3 bases and J gave up 1 base, with 15 bases separating them. In germline, CDR1 is KGHSH, CDR2 LQKENI. CDR3 size: 16 residues. CDR3 protein: CASSPEEGRSQETQYF. The CDR3 region has the DNA TGTGCCAGCTCACCGGAGGAGGGGAGGTCCCAAGAGACCCAGTACTTC.

The chain couples TRBV4-1 to TRBJ2-1; 16 bases line up with TRBD2. Trimming took 0 bases from V and 3 from J; bases not matched to a gene: 11. The CDR3 is 21 amino acids. CDR1 is MGHRA and CDR2 is YSYEKL in the germline V gene. Written as DNA, the CDR3 is TGCGCCAGCAGCCAAGATAGGGGACTAGCGGGAGGGCCCTCGGGCTACAATGAGCAGTTCTTC. Its translation is CASSQDRGLAGGPSGYNEQFF.

This clonotype has a count of ten or more. The rearrangement links TRBV12-3 or TRBV12-4 to TRBJ2-7; 7 bases map to TRBD1. The CDR3 runs 11 residues. V lost 4 bases, J lost 12 bases, and 6 bases stayed unmatched. DNA of the CDR3: TGTGCCAGCAGTTCGGGACAGTTCCCGTACTTC. Residues: CASSSGQFPYF.

This clonotype showed up many times. The rearrangement links TRBV4-2 to TRBJ2-7; D gene uncertain. CDR1 and CDR2 (germline): LGHNA, YNFKEQ. The V end lost 1 base, the J end lost 5 bases, and 12 bases lay between the germline ends. This CDR3 has 14 amino acids. CDR3 sequence reads: CASSQVLAPHEQYF. CDR3 DNA: TGTGCCAGCAGCCAAGTGCTGGCCCCGCACGAGCAGTACTTC.

Ten or more counts support this clonotype. The V and J genes are TRBV7-2 and TRBJ2-5; D gene ambiguous. The V gene's germline CDR1 is SGHTA and CDR2 FQGNSA. Trimming stripped 5 bases from V and 5 bases from J, with 15 bases between. The CDR3 consists of 14 residues. CDR3 sequence (DNA): TGTGCCAGCAGCGTTGTTGCGGCACGGGAGACCCAGTACTTC. Translation: CASSVVAARETQYF.

This clonotype has ten or more counts. This chain uses TRBV6-1 with TRBJ2-5; the D call may be TRBD1 or TRBD2 (5 bases each). V lost 7 bases and J 0 bases, leaving 15 bases between the germline ends. Germline CDR1 reads MNHNS; CDR2 reads SASEGT. This CDR3 contains 15 residues. This CDR3 reads CASNPTGTYQETQYF. CDR3 sequence (DNA): TGTGCCAGCAACCCGACCGGGACCTACCAAGAGACCCAGTACTTC.

This clonotype appeared a single time. A much larger clone lies a single base off, so this may be a read error. The chain joins TRBV12-3 or TRBV12-4 to TRBJ1-5, with D maybe TRBD1 (5 bases). The CDR3 contains 14 residues. Trimming removed 3 bases at V and 5 bases at J, with 11 bases between. CDR3 in amino acids: CASSFPRGDQPQHF. The CDR3 DNA is TGTGCCAGCAGTTTCCCCCGGGGGGATCAGCCCCAGCATTTT.

The sample holds a few counts of this clonotype. A clone one base away is much larger, so this may be a read error. The chain combines TRBV12-3 or TRBV12-4 with TRBJ1-4, with a tentative D call TRBD1 (5 bases). CDR3 length: 13 residues. This CDR3 reads CASSTGFNEELFF. The CDR3 bases are TGTGCCAGCAGTACAGGTTTTAATGAAGAACTGTTTTTT.

This clonotype was seen many times. V is TRBV3-1 and J is TRBJ2-1; 7 nucleotides match TRBD1. CDR1 is LGHDT and CDR2 is YNNKEL in the germline V gene (reference sequence). CDR3 length: 12 residues. J was trimmed by 8 bases and V by 5 bases; bases with no gene match: 3. In DNA form, the CDR3 reads TGTGCCAGCAGCAACAGGGGCGATGAGCAGTTCTTC. Amino acid sequence: CASSNRGDEQFF.

Worth noting for this clonotype: A much larger clonotype is one base distant, so this may be a read error. The chain uses TRBV7-2 and TRBJ2-7; TRBD2 is a possible D gene (5 bases). Germline loops: CDR1 SGHTA, CDR2 FQGNSA. The CDR3 runs to 16 residues. The V end lost 3 bases, the J end lost 2 bases, and 17 bases lay between the germline ends. The CDR3 here is CASSLLALVGAYEQYF. The CDR3, as DNA: TGTGCCAGCAGCTTGTTGGCGCTAGTGGGAGCCTACGAGCAGTACTTC.